This T cell receptor beta chain was captured by sequencing in a study of shared clonotypes between healthy human individuals. Regarding the study as a whole: Sampling involved blood alone; tissue repertoires likely differ.

V gave up 3 bases and J gave up 5 bases; unmatched junction bases: 17. CDR1 ENHRY and CDR2 SYGVKD come from the germline V gene. The CDR3 is 19 residues long. Comment on this clone: Its antigen remains unidentified.

It was at deep level that the assay was run. The authors loaded 200 ng DNA, 25,000 to 30,000 T cell genomes, into sorted-subset replicate PCRs. Libraries were prepared by immunoSEQ multiplex PCR; TCRdb keeps only in-frame clonotypes and omits some of them. The sample has about 1.5 million clones, 98% seen once. The specimen sequenced was naive CD4+ T cells sorted from blood. As for subset: CD45RA+ positively selected. V usage is TRBV10-3 and J usage is TRBJ2-1; TRBD1 aligns across 9 bases. The TCR sequence derives from a man aged 30 to 45 in good health. The CDR3 nucleotides are TGTGCCATCAGTGACCCCGTGTTTGTCCGGGACAGGGCAGACAATGAGCAGTTCTTC. This encodes CAISDPVFVRDRADNEQFF.